A single sample is the source of the 15 T cell receptor beta chains below, sequenced in a study of blood T cell repertoires in COVID-19. Assay: immunoSEQ multiplex PCR; the TCRdb copy retains only in-frame clones and omits some. The data contain 250,000 to 300,000 clones, about 90% of them seen just once; the ten biggest clones take up more than 9.5%. Sequenced input: peripheral blood. Receptor source: a woman aged 25 to 39 with COVID-19, enrolled during active disease.

This rearrangement joins TRBV7-6 to TRBJ2-3, with TRBD2 identical over 7 bases. V shed 1 base and J 3 bases; nucleotides not matched to a gene: 7. Germline loops: CDR1 SGHVS, CDR2 FNYEAQ. The CDR3 covers 16 residues. The CDR3 region has the DNA TGTGCCAGCAGCTTAGGGACTAGACGTTTTACAGATACGCAGTATTTT. Its translation: CASSLGTRRFTDTQYF.

The genes are TRBV10-1 and TRBJ2-1; tentatively, D is TRBD1 (5 bases). V was cut by 4 bases and J by 7 bases, with 11 bases left in between. The germline gives CDR1 WNHNN, CDR2 SYGVQD (reference sequence). The CDR3 is made up of 13 amino acids. In nucleotides, the CDR3 is TGCGCCAGCAGTGTTTACAGGAGTAATGAGCAGTTCTTC. Translated, it gives CASSVYRSNEQFF.

This chain links TRBV9 with TRBJ2-5; D gene uncertain. V lost 4 bases and J lost 3, with 10 bases in between. The length of the CDR3 is 13 residues. CDR1 is SGDLS and CDR2 is YYNGEE in the germline V gene. CDR3 residues: CASSPDIEETQYF. The CDR3 nucleotides read TGTGCCAGCAGCCCCGACATCGAAGAGACCCAGTACTTC. Based on the CDR3 plus reference TRBV9 and TRBJ2-5, the full variable domain is DSGVTQTPKHLITATGQRVTLRCSPRSGDLSVYWYQQSLDQGLQFLIQYYNGEERAKGNILERFSAQQFPDLHSELNLSSLELGDSALYFCASSPDIEETQYFGPGTRLLVL.

The chain joins TRBV15 to TRBJ1-2, with D perhaps TRBD1 (6 bases). This CDR3 region has 13 residues. Germline lookup yields CDR1 LNHNV and CDR2 YYDKDF (reference sequence). Trimming cost V 3 bases and J 7 bases, with 12 bases left between them. The CDR3 protein is CATSRQGWSGYTF. The DNA for the CDR3 is TGTGCCACCAGCAGGCAGGGGTGGAGTGGCTACACCTTC.

V is TRBV7-9 and J is TRBJ2-1; a weak D match, TRBD2 (6 bases). The V end lost 4 bases, the J end lost 8 bases, and 9 bases lay between the germline ends. The CDR3 runs 12 residues. CDR1 and CDR2 from the germline V gene are SEHNR and FQNEAQ (reference sequence). The CDR3: CASSSQRDEQFF. The CDR3 DNA is TGTGCCAGCAGCTCCCAGCGGGATGAGCAGTTCTTC.

This sequence joins TRBV27 and TRBJ1-1; D is undetermined. The ends were cut back, 1 base at V and 2 bases at J, with 2 bases in the middle. The germline V gene encodes CDR1 MNHEY and CDR2 SMNVEV (reference sequence). This CDR3 is 12 amino acids long. CDR3 bases: TGTGCCAGCAGTTTATTAAACACTGAAGCTTTCTTT. Translation gives CASSLLNTEAFF.

The V call is TRBV19, the J call TRBJ2-1; 7 bases align to TRBD1. The CDR3 has 16 residues. The germline CDR1 and CDR2 sequences are LNHDA and SQIVND (reference sequence). Trimming at V came to 8 bases and at J to 0 bases, leaving 10 bases not matched to a gene. CDR3 region: CASSGTVPSSYNEQFF. The DNA for the CDR3 is TGTGCCAGTTCCGGGACAGTCCCGAGCTCCTACAATGAGCAGTTCTTC.

The chain is built from TRBV5-1 and TRBJ2-7; D may be TRBD2 (6 bases). This CDR3 spans 13 amino acids. The V end lost 5 bases, the J end lost 4 bases, and 13 bases lay between the germline ends. Looked up from germline, CDR1 is SGHRS and CDR2 is YFSETQ. The CDR3 bases are TGCGCCAGCAGGTGGGGGGTCGAGTACGAGCAGTACTTC. Its protein product is CASRWGVEYEQYF.

V is TRBV27 and J is TRBJ1-1; the match to TRBD1 covers 7 bases. J lost 6 bases, V lost 9 bases, and 10 bases had no gene match. The CDR3 covers 13 residues. Germline V gene data show CDR1 as MNHEY and CDR2 as SMNVEV (reference sequence). As DNA, the CDR3 is TGTGCCAGTAGCGACAGGGCCACGGCTGAAGCTTTCTTT. Protein product: CASSDRATAEAFF.

This clone occurred a few times. CDR3 amino acids: CASSQGQNSYEQYF. CDR3 in DNA: TGCGCCAGCAGCCAGGGACAGAACTCCTACGAGCAGTACTTC. This sequence joins TRBV4-1 and TRBJ2-7; 7 bases fit TRBD1. Germline CDR1 MGHRA, CDR2 YSYEKL. The CDR3 length is 14 residues. The J segment lost 0 bases and the V segment lost 3 bases, leaving 2 bases of the junction unmatched.

The chain is built from TRBV6-5 and TRBJ2-3; 7 bases align to TRBD1. In germline, CDR1 is MNHEY, CDR2 SVGAGI. V lost 8 bases, J lost 0 bases, and 8 bases stayed unmatched. The CDR3 spans 15 residues. In nucleotides, the CDR3 is TGTGCCAGCCGGATTACAGGGGCCAGCACAGATACGCAGTATTTT. It encodes CASRITGASTDTQYF.

This chain joins TRBV6-5 and TRBJ1-5, with a weak D call TRBD1 (6 bases). V shed 6 bases and J shed 6 bases, with 12 bases lying between them. Germline assignment: CDR1 MNHEY and CDR2 SVGAGI. There are 13 residues in the CDR3. In DNA form, the CDR3 reads TGTGCCAGCAGAGCCGGGACAAGTCAGCCCCAGCATTTT. Its translation is CASRAGTSQPQHF.

This clone appeared once. V usage is TRBV30 and J usage is TRBJ2-7; D is ambiguous. This CDR3 region has 13 residues. In germline, CDR1 is GTSNPN, CDR2 SVGIG (reference sequence). Here the CDR3 reads CAVMSPPSYEQYF. CDR3 in DNA: TGTGCTGTAATGTCCCCCCCCTCCTACGAGCAGTACTTC.

This chain links TRBV10-1 with TRBJ2-3; a possible D gene is TRBD2 (6 bases). This CDR3 has 13 amino acids. Deletions cut 8 bases from V and 2 bases from J, with 11 bases between. Germline CDR1 WNHNN, CDR2 SYGVQD (reference sequence). CDR3 bases: TGCGCCAGCTCGGGGACTTACACAGATACGCAGTATTTT. It is translated as CASSGTYTDTQYF.

The chain employs TRBV11-3 and TRBJ2-2; D might be TRBD1 (6 bases). The V gene's germline CDR1 is SGHNT and CDR2 YENEEA. V gave up 5 bases and J gave up 4 bases, with 14 bases separating them. This CDR3 contains 15 residues. CDR3 sequence reads: CASSPYRDGTGELFF. The CDR3 region has the DNA TGTGCCAGCAGCCCTTACAGGGATGGCACCGGGGAGCTGTTTTTT.